The 20 T cell receptor beta chains reported below all come from one sample, sequenced in a study of T cell repertoires in cytomegalovirus infection. TCRdb fed the reads into MiXCR, producing one record per CDR3 protein. The sample has 360,000 or so distinct CDR3 sequences, about 35% seen once. What these receptors recognize is not known. The material was cultured PBMCs, obtained from culture after CMV antigen stimulation. The receptors come from a human donor in good health (CMV status not recorded). Some clones in this sample may be carry-over from other donors' samples.

The sample holds a few counts of this clonotype. This chain joins TRBV12-3 or TRBV12-4 and TRBJ2-7; 9 bases line up with TRBD2. The V and J ends lost 1 base and 1 base, in that order; junction bases with no gene match: 5. There are 16 residues in the CDR3. The CDR3 reads CASSLELAGPSYEQYF. As DNA, the CDR3 is TGTGCCAGCAGTTTAGAACTAGCGGGCCCTTCCTACGAGCAGTACTTC.

The chain carries TRBV11-2 and TRBJ2-7; D remains unclear. CDR1 SGHAT and CDR2 FQNNGV come from the germline V gene. Deletions cut 3 bases from V and 6 bases from J, with 9 bases between. The CDR3 is 12 residues long. DNA of the CDR3: TGTGCCAGCAGCTTGATCTGGTTCGAGCAGTACGTC. The encoded protein is CASSLIWFEQYV.

The V call is TRBV28, the J call TRBJ2-1; the D call may be TRBD1 or TRBD2 (7 bases each). Germline V gene data show CDR1 as MDHEN and CDR2 as SYDVKM. Trimming shortened V by 5 bases and J by 1 base, and 15 bases separated the two germline ends. CDR3 length: 16 residues. CDR3 in DNA: TGTGCCAGCAGTCAGGGGGGGAGGGCGTCCTACAATGAGCAGTTCTTC. Residues: CASSQGGRASYNEQFF.

This sequence joins TRBV7-6 and TRBJ2-2, with 10 bases lining up with TRBD2. The trim removed 5 bases at V and 5 bases at J, leaving 5 bases unmatched. Germline V gene data show CDR1 as SGHVS and CDR2 as FNYEAQ. This CDR3 has 15 amino acids. The CDR3 loop is CASSPASGSTGELFF. The DNA for the CDR3 is TGTGCCAGCAGCCCCGCTAGCGGGAGTACCGGGGAGCTGTTTTTT.

The rearrangement joins TRBV5-5 to TRBJ2-1, with 7 nucleotides matching TRBD1. The V gene's germline CDR1 is SGHKS and CDR2 YYEKEE (reference sequence). The CDR3 loop spans 14 amino acids. V was pared by 0 bases and J by 6 bases, with 3 bases of the junction left unmatched. The CDR3 spells CASSLGDRPNEQFF. The CDR3 DNA follows: TGTGCCAGCAGCTTGGGGGACAGACCCAATGAGCAGTTCTTC.

This clonotype was counted between two and nine times. The chain couples TRBV27 to TRBJ2-1; 10 bases match TRBD2. Germline values: CDR1 MNHEY, CDR2 SMNVEV (reference sequence). Losses at the gene ends were 4 bases for V and 9 bases for J; bases not matched to a gene: 9. The CDR3 covers 15 residues. The CDR3 sequence: CASSSPSGRGGEQFF. The CDR3 region has the DNA TGTGCCAGCAGTTCGCCTAGCGGGAGAGGCGGTGAGCAGTTCTTC.

Many counts were recorded for this clonotype. The CDR3 region has the DNA TGTGCCAGCAGCCCGGGACAGGGGCTAACCGGGGAGCTGTTTTTT. Amino acids: CASSPGQGLTGELFF. V usage is TRBV7-2 and J usage is TRBJ2-2; 10 bases are shared with TRBD1. The V and J ends lost 5 bases and 5 bases, in that order; junction bases with no gene match: 5. The CDR3 contains 15 residues. Looked up from germline, CDR1 is SGHTA and CDR2 is FQGNSA.

The genes are TRBV19 and TRBJ2-3; unclear D gene. The V and J ends lost 4 bases and 4 bases respectively, with 15 bases between them. The CDR3 has 15 residues. The germline gives CDR1 LNHDA, CDR2 SQIVND (reference sequence). CDR3 sequence reads: CASSTGSSESDTQYF. The CDR3 DNA reads TGTGCCAGTAGTACCGGATCCAGCGAGTCAGATACGCAGTATTTT.

The V gene is TRBV7-9, the J gene TRBJ1-2; TRBD1 matches 8 bases. In germline, CDR1 is SEHNR, CDR2 FQNEAQ (reference sequence). CDR3 size: 15 residues. V trimming: 4 bases; J trimming: 7 bases; junction bases outside the gene matches: 11. CDR3 loop: CASSSSSTGDGGYTF. The DNA for the CDR3 is TGTGCCAGCAGCTCTTCCTCGACAGGGGACGGTGGCTACACCTTC.

The chain employs TRBV2 and TRBJ2-1, with 9 bases fitting TRBD2. V lost 3 bases, J lost 9 bases, and 9 bases stayed unmatched. The CDR3 covers 15 residues. The V gene's germline CDR1 is SNHLY and CDR2 FYNNEI. This chain's CDR3 is CASSDRASGIGEQFF. The CDR3 DNA follows: TGTGCCAGCAGTGATAGGGCTAGCGGGATTGGTGAGCAGTTCTTC.

There are many counts of this clonotype. The V and J genes are TRBV12-3 or TRBV12-4 and TRBJ1-1; D is ambiguous. The CDR3 runs 13 residues. Trimming removed 4 bases at V and 6 bases at J, with 12 bases between. The CDR3 DNA sequence: TGTGCCAGCAGTTCCACCCAGGCCTCTGAAGCTTTCTTT. Translation: CASSSTQASEAFF.

The chain combines TRBV28 with TRBJ2-2, with D possibly TRBD1 on 6 matching bases. The V end was cut by 11 bases, the J end by 7 bases, with 14 bases between. The CDR3 has 12 amino acids. CDR1 is MDHEN and CDR2 is SYDVKM in the germline V gene. The CDR3 sequence: CAGKQGIGELFF. CDR3 in DNA: TGTGCCGGTAAACAGGGAATCGGGGAGCTGTTTTTT.

This clonotype was counted a few times. The V and J genes are TRBV11-3 and TRBJ2-3; 9 bases map to TRBD1. CDR3 length: 15 residues. CDR1 is SGHNT, CDR2 YENEEA, per germline. Unmatched junction bases numbered 7, after V lost 1 base and J lost 8 bases. CDR3 coding DNA: TGTGCCAGCAGCTTAGCGGGACAGGGACAAGTTACGCAGTATTTT. Encoded protein: CASSLAGQGQVTQYF.

This clonotype was seen a handful of times. The chain employs TRBV6-5 and TRBJ2-7; a weak D match, TRBD1 (6 bases). With 4 bases removed from V and 2 bases from J, the gap between germline ends came to 12 bases. Germline CDR1 reads MNHEY; CDR2 reads SVGAGI. This CDR3 has 14 residues. The CDR3 region has the DNA TGTGCCAGCAGTTCCGGAGACAGGACCTACGAGCAGTACTTC. It is translated as CASSSGDRTYEQYF.

V and J are TRBV20-1 and TRBJ2-5, with TRBD1 as a possible D gene (6 bases). The CDR3 loop spans 14 amino acids. Per the germline V gene, CDR1 is DFQATT and CDR2 is SNEGSKA (reference sequence). V was clipped by 3 bases and J by 5 bases, with 16 bases between them. In DNA, the CDR3 is TGCAGTGCTAGCTGGGCCACAGGGACGGAGACCCAGTACTTC. It is translated as CSASWATGTETQYF.

In this sample, this clonotype turned up a few times. The chain carries TRBV11-2 and TRBJ1-2; possibly TRBD1 for D (5 bases). The V gene lost 1 base and the J gene lost 4 bases, with 19 bases spanning the gap. Germline V gene sequence: CDR1 SGHAT, CDR2 FQNNGV. The CDR3 runs to 17 residues. CDR3 nucleotide sequence: TGTGCCAGCAGCTTAGTCGGCAGGGACTATCCGCGCTATGGCTACACCTTC. Translating it yields CASSLVGRDYPRYGYTF.

The chain carries TRBV6-5 and TRBJ2-2; D not resolved. V lost 7 bases to trimming and J lost 6 bases, with 12 bases between them. Germline lookup yields CDR1 MNHEY and CDR2 SVGAGI. The CDR3 is 13 residues long. The CDR3 reads CASTPGRPGELFF. CDR3 in DNA: TGTGCCAGCACCCCGGGCCGCCCCGGGGAGCTGTTTTTT.

The chain couples TRBV7-2 to TRBJ1-2, with 10 bases identical to TRBD1. V lost 5 bases and J lost 8; bases outside the gene matches: 5. Per the germline V gene, CDR1 is SGHTA and CDR2 is FQGNSA. This CDR3 is built from 13 residues. As DNA, the CDR3 is TGTGCCAGCAGCGCAGACAGGGGGCGCGGCTACACCTTC. It is translated as CASSADRGRGYTF.

The J gene is TRBJ1-2, the V gene TRBV7-2; weak D call: TRBD1 (6 bases). Germline V CDR1 and CDR2: SGHTA, FQGNSA. V lost 0 bases and J 6 bases, leaving 8 bases between the germline ends. The CDR3 sequence is 13 residues long. CDR3 bases: TGTGCCAGCAGCTTAGCAGGGGGAGATGGCTACACCTTC. Protein: CASSLAGGDGYTF.

This chain uses TRBV2 with TRBJ2-2; the D is unclear. This CDR3 comprises 14 residues. With 1 base removed from V and 2 bases from J, the gap between germline ends came to 5 bases. CDR1 and CDR2 from the germline V gene are SNHLY and FYNNEI. The CDR3 region is CASSEVRNTGELFF. The CDR3 DNA reads TGTGCCAGCAGTGAAGTTCGTAACACCGGGGAGCTGTTTTTT.